This T cell receptor beta chain appears in the sequencing data of a study of T cells in Graves' hyperthyroidism and ophthalmopathy. TCR beta CDR3 regions were amplified from RNA transcripts. First-round RT-PCR with HTBI primers amplified the TCR CDR3 region. TCRdb independently ran MiXCR on the multiplex PCR reads; one entry per CDR3 protein. Found here are approximately 590,000 distinct CDR3 sequences, 15% to 17% of them singletons; the top ten hold under 8%. The CDR3 runs to 16 residues. Per germline, CDR1 MNHEY and CDR2 SVGEGT. V shed 2 bases, J shed 5 bases, and the junction held 10 bases outside the gene matches. Fresh peripheral blood, roughly 9.8 ml of it, supplied the PBMCs. This clonotype occurred many times.

The receptor was derived from a woman aged 30 to 39 with Graves' hyperthyroidism. The chain has TRBV6-2 or TRBV6-3 and TRBJ1-1, with 8 bases lining up with TRBD1. Sequences were obtained from blood. The CDR3 sequence: CASSYGPGGKRTEAFF. In DNA form, the CDR3 reads TGTGCCAGCAGTTACGGGCCAGGGGGCAAAAGGACTGAAGCTTTCTTT.